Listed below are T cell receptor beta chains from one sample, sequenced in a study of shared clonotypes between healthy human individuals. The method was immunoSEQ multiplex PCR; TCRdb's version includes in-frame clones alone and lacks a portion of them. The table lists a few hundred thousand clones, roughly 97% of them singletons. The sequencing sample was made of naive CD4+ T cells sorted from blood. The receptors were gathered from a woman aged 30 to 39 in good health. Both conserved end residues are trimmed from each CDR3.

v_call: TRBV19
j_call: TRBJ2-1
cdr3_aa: ASSVVAIPYNEQF

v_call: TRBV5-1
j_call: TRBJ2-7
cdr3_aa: ASSSPDRGTYEQY

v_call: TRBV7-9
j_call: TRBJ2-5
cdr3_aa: ASSLDNLEETQY

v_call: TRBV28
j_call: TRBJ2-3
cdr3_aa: ASSLKLAGADTQY

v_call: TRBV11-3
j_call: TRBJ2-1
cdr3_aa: ASSFRNSYNEQF

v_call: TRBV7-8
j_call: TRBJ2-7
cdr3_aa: ASSTRDSQTYEQY

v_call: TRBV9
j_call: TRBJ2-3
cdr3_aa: ASSPTLDTQY

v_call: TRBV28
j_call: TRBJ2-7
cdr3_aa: ASSFLTDYYSYEQY

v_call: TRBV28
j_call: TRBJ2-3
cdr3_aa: ASSFHRLRRSTDTQY

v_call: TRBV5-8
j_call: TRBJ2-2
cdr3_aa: ASSPSLGESTGELF

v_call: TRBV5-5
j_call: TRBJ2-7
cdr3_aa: ASTLSTLTSHEQY

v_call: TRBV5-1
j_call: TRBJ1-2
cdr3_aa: ASSLGTINYGYT

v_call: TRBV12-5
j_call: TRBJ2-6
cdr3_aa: ASGSGCAGQSRANVLT

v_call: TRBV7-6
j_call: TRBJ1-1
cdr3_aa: ASSLALLDTEAF

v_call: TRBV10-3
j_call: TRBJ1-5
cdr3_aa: AISSNPGGQPQH

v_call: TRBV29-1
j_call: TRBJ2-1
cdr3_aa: SVLVLKGSTWRNEQF

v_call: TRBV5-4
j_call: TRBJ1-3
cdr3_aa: ASSLDPLSSGNTIY

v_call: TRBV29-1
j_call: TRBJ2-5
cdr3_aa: SVVAGGTQY

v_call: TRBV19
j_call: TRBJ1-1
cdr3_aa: ASREGWTEAF

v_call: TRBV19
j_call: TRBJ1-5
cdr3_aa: ASSGTVPGPQH

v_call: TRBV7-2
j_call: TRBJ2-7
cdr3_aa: ASSLGGGEQY

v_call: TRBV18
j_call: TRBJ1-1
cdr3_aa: ASSERNTEAF

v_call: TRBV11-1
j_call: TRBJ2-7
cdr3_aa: ASRHAQLRPVPYEQY

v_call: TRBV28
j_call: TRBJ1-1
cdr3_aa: ASSLQAEAF

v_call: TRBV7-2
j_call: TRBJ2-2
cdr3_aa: ASSLAGQLNTGELF

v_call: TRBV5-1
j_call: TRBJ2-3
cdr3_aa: ASRGASTDTQY

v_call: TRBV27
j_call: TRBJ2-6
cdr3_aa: ASSLRRGTGANVLT

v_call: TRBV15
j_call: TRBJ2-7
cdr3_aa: ATSRGGGGYEQY

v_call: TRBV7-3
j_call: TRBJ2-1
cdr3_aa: ASSLTGLAGNNEQF

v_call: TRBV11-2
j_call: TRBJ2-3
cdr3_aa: ASSVGDTQY

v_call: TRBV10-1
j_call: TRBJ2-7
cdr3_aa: ASSESTVLAHYEQY

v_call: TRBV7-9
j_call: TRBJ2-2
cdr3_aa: ASSYVRSTGELF